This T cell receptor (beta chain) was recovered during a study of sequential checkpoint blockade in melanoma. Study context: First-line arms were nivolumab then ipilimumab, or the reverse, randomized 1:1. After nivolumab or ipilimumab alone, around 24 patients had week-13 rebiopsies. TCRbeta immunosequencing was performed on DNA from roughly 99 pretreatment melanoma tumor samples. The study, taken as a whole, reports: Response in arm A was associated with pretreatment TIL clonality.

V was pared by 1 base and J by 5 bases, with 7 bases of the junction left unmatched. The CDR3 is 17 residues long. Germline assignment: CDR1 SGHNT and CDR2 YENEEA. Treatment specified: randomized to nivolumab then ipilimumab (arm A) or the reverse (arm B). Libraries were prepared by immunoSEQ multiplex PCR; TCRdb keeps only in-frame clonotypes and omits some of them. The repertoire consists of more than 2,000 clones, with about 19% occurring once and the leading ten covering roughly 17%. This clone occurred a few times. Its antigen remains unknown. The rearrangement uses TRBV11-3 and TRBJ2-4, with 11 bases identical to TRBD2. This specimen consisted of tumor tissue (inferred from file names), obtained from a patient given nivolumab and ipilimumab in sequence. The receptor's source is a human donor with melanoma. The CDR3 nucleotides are TGTGCCAGCAGCTTAGTTGGTAGCGGGGGGGCTCAAAACATTCAGTACTTC. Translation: CASSLVGSGGAQNIQYF. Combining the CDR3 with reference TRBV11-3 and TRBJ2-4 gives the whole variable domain EAGVVQSPRYKIIEKKQPVAFWCNPISGHNTLYWYLQNLGQGPELLIRYENEEAVDDSQLPKDRFSAERLKGVDSTLKIQPAELGDSAVYLCASSLVGSGGAQNIQYFGAGTRLSVL.